Listed below are T cell receptor beta chains from one sample, sequenced in a study of response to subunit inactivated influenza vaccine. TCRdb reanalysed the RT-PCR reads using MiXCR and keeps one entry per CDR3 protein. The repertoire holds 550,000 to 600,000 distinct CDR3 sequences, roughly 12% seen once, with 10% in the top ten. The sample was PBMCs from blood, taken on the day of vaccination. The receptors here all came from a man aged 45-60 years who received an inactivated influenza vaccine. Each CDR3 is given with its conserved first and last residue. The order of the fields is V gene, clone size, D gene, J gene, CDR3 DNA, CDR3 protein. The D gene is left open where the match is weak. Clone size is stated in some rows and not others, as once, few, many or a class when expanded.

TRBV12-3/TRBV12-4	many	NA	TRBJ2-1	TGTGCCAGCAGTCCGCAGGACGGCCTATACAATGAGCAGTTCTTC	CASSPQDGLYNEQFF
TRBV9	few	NA	TRBJ1-1	TGTGCCAGCAGCCAACGCCAGAGGGCTGGGACTGAAGCTTTCTTT	CASSQRQRAGTEAFF
TRBV7-2	NA	TRBD1	TRBJ1-6	TGTGCCACCGGGACAGGGGCTTCGAGCTCCTATAATTCACCCCTCCACTTT	CATGTGASSSYNSPLHF
TRBV5-1	NA	TRBD2	TRBJ2-1	TGCGCCAGCAGCGCGGGACTAGCGGGAGTTAACAATGAGCAGTTCTTC	CASSAGLAGVNNEQFF
TRBV15	many	NA	TRBJ2-1	TGTGCCACCAGCAGACTCAATGAGCAGTTCTTC	CATSRLNEQFF
TRBV4-1	few	NA	TRBJ2-7	TGCGCCAGCAGCCAGGCCCGGGACGGTTTCTACGAGCAGTACTTC	CASSQARDGFYEQYF
TRBV10-3	NA	NA	TRBJ1-1	TGTGCCATCAGTGCCCGAGGGGAAATCGTTGAAGCTTTCTTT	CAISARGEIVEAFF
TRBV5-1	NA	TRBD2	TRBJ2-5	TGCGCCAGCAGCGGTGGGACTAGGAGGTCGGAGACCCAGTACTTC	CASSGGTRRSETQYF
TRBV28	NA	TRBD1	TRBJ2-5	TGTGCCAGCAGTTTTCTACTGATTATAAAGGACAGGCAAGAGACCCAGTACTTC	CASSFLLIIKDRQETQYF
TRBV7-9	NA	NA	TRBJ2-2	TGTGCCAGCAGCCCGAAGCTTGGACAGGGGGAGCTGTTTTTT	CASSPKLGQGELFF
TRBV11-2	NA	TRBD1	TRBJ2-2	TGTGCCAGCAGCCCGGGACAGGGGGTCCCCGGGGAGCTGTTTTTT	CASSPGQGVPGELFF
TRBV7-6	NA	NA	TRBJ2-6	TGTGCCAGCAGCCCTGTATCTGGGGCCAACGTCCTGACTTTC	CASSPVSGANVLTF
TRBV4-2	many	TRBD2	TRBJ2-7	TGTGCCAGCAGCCAAGAACTAGCGGGGGAGACCTACGAGCAGTACTTC	CASSQELAGETYEQYF
TRBV10-3	few	NA	TRBJ2-2	TGTGCCATCGGTGTGGGGGGAAGGACCGGGGAGCTGTTTTTT	CAIGVGGRTGELFF
TRBV7-2	NA	TRBD2	TRBJ2-7	TGTGCCAGCAGTTCGCGAATAGCGGGAGCATCCTACGAGCAGTACTTC	CASSSRIAGASYEQYF
TRBV5-1	many	TRBD2	TRBJ2-3	TGCGCCAGCAGCATGGGACTAGCGGGGGACACAGATACGCAGTATTTT	CASSMGLAGDTDTQYF
TRBV2	few	NA	TRBJ2-1	TGTGCCAGCAGTGAAAGGGCAGGAAGCGGAATCTACAATGAGCAGTTCTTC	CASSERAGSGIYNEQFF
TRBV5-1	NA	NA	TRBJ2-1	TGCGCCAGCAGATCGGTAGGGGAAAACAATGAGCAGTTCTTC	CASRSVGENNEQFF
TRBV18	few	TRBD2	TRBJ2-1	TGTGCCAGCTCACCACCGAATATCCTAGCGGGAGTCAATGAGCAGTTCTTC	CASSPPNILAGVNEQFF
TRBV12-3/TRBV12-4	many	NA	TRBJ1-1	TGTGCCAGCAGTTGGGGTGAGGACACTGAAGCTTTCTTT	CASSWGEDTEAFF
TRBV3-1	NA	TRBD2	TRBJ2-7	TGTGCCAGCAGCCCCATTTCGGGAGGAAGATCCGAGCAGTACTTC	CASSPISGGRSEQYF
TRBV4-3	few	TRBD1	TRBJ2-2	TGCGCCAGCAGCCAAGATCGGGCGACAGGGGGCGCTACCGGGGAGCTGTTTTTT	CASSQDRATGGATGELFF
TRBV21-1	NA	NA	TRBJ2-7	TGTGCCAGCAGCAAGTATAGGGTTATCTACGAGCAGTACTTC	CASSKYRVIYEQYF
TRBV20-1	many	TRBD1	TRBJ2-7	TGCAGTGCTAGGTTACAGGGGTTCTCCTACGAGCAGTACTTC	CSARLQGFSYEQYF
TRBV15	once	NA	TRBJ2-7	TGTGCCACCAGCAGAAAAGACAGGAAAACCTACGAGCAGTACTTC	CATSRKDRKTYEQYF
TRBV10-3	NA	NA	TRBJ2-7	TGTGCCATCAGTGTGGAGGGATTTTACGAGCAGTACTTC	CAISVEGFYEQYF
TRBV27	NA	NA	TRBJ2-1	TGTGCCAGCATTTCTATTGGAGGGGGATACAATGAGCAGTTCTTC	CASISIGGGYNEQFF
TRBV7-2	NA	NA	TRBJ2-7	TGTGCCAGCAGCTCGGACACGACCTACGAGCAGTACTTC	CASSSDTTYEQYF
TRBV20-1	NA	TRBD1	TRBJ1-6	TGCAGTGCCGCTCAGGGGGAAAGGTCACCCCTCCACTTT	CSAAQGERSPLHF
TRBV29-1	few	NA	TRBJ2-1	TGCAGCGTTGCGGACGGCTACAATGAGCAGTTCTTC	CSVADGYNEQFF
TRBV7-2	NA	TRBD2	TRBJ2-3	TGTGCCAGCAGCATAAAGGGACTAGCCCGCACAGATACGCAGTATTTT	CASSIKGLARTDTQYF
TRBV6-1	few	TRBD1	TRBJ1-6	TGTGCCAGCAGTGAGAGACAGGGCCCTATTTCACCCCTCCACTTT	CASSERQGPISPLHF
TRBV11-2	few	NA	TRBJ1-4	TGTGCCAGCAGTTATGACAGAAGGGCTAATGAAAAACTGTTTTTT	CASSYDRRANEKLFF
TRBV20-1	NA	TRBD2	TRBJ2-7	TGCAGTGCTAGAAGGGATGGACTAGCGGCCCTAGGGGAGCAGTACTTC	CSARRDGLAALGEQYF
TRBV10-3	NA	TRBD1	TRBJ2-7	TGTGCCATCAGTGATCCCCAGGGGGCGGCTGAGCAGTACTTC	CAISDPQGAAEQYF
TRBV20-1	NA	NA	TRBJ1-5	TGCAGTGCTAGAGATACGTCGGGGTATCAGCCCCAGCATTTT	CSARDTSGYQPQHF
TRBV5-5	few	TRBD1	TRBJ2-2	TGTGCCAGCAGCCCCGGGACAGGGGCACGCGGGGAGCTGTTTTTT	CASSPGTGARGELFF
TRBV5-8	many	TRBD1	TRBJ2-3	TGTGCCAGCAGCCGGGGACAGCTGGCAGATACGCAGTATTTT	CASSRGQLADTQYF
TRBV20-1	few	TRBD2	TRBJ2-1	TGCAGTGCTCCCCCCAGCGGGAGTTTCTTCAATGAGCAGTTCTTC	CSAPPSGSFFNEQFF
TRBV10-3	few	NA	TRBJ1-6	TGTGCCATCAGTGAGTCGAGGTATTCCAATTCACCCCTCCACTTT	CAISESRYSNSPLHF
TRBV10-3	NA	NA	TRBJ2-7	TGTGCCATCAGTGACCAGCCTCCCTACGAGCAGTACTTC	CAISDQPPYEQYF
TRBV5-5	few	TRBD1	TRBJ1-2	TGTGCCAGCAGTACAACAGGGGCGTCTAACTATGGCTACACCTTC	CASSTTGASNYGYTF
TRBV3-1	NA	NA	TRBJ2-5	TGTGCCAGCAGCCAAGATCCCCGAGGGGGAGAGACCCAGTACTTC	CASSQDPRGGETQYF